Detailed here is one TCR beta chain. This sample was taken from a study of blood T cell repertoires in COVID-19. Clones were read by immunoSEQ multiplex PCR, and TCRdb kept only the in-frame ones, dropping some. Of 180,000 or so clones listed, approximately 80% are singletons. Germline CDR1 is SGHRS and CDR2 is YFSETQ. V was clipped by 0 bases and J by 3 bases; unmatched bases: 7. The CDR3 is 16 amino acids. The chain combines TRBV5-1 with TRBJ2-5; 8 nucleotides agree with TRBD1. This clonotype originated in a woman aged 55-69 years who had recovered from COVID-19. The sequenced sample was PBMCs or T cells enriched from blood (not recorded which). The DNA for the CDR3 is TGCGCCAGCAGCTTGGGAGGGCAGGGGGCGGAAGAGACCCAGTACTTC. Translation: CASSLGGQGAEETQYF.